This T cell receptor beta chain came from a study of beta chain features in type 1 diabetes. The wider study: The number of sorted cells examined across all samples was under 130,000,000. Study-wide results and limits: The study found moderately but significantly shorter TCRB CDR3s in all four CD4+ subsets of Type 1 diabetes patients. PCR might show a preference for shorter templates, equally across patients and controls.

From germline, CDR1 is MGHDK and CDR2 SYGVNS. V was clipped by 0 bases and J by 9 bases, with 6 bases between them. This CDR3 spans 13 amino acids. As for this clone: What it binds is not known.

Reverse transcribing all isolated RNA meant expressed TCRB transcripts were sequenced. TCRdb's copy holds only in-frame clones and misses some; the assay was immunoSEQ multiplex PCR. The top ten hold around 0.5% of the sample, which has 150,000 to 200,000 clones, 6.5% to 10% seen once. Based on CD45RO/CCR7/CD25/CD127/CD95/CD27, CD4+ regulatory, stem cell-like memory, naive and central memory cells were sorted. The clonotype comes from a woman in her late teens or twenties with type 1 diabetes. The chain employs TRBV25-1 and TRBJ1-6; possibly TRBD1 for D (5 bases). Sequenced sample: central memory CD4+ T cells from blood. DNA for the CDR3: TGTGCCAGCAGTGAATACGGGGGTTCACCCCTCCACTTT. Translated, it gives CASSEYGGSPLHF.